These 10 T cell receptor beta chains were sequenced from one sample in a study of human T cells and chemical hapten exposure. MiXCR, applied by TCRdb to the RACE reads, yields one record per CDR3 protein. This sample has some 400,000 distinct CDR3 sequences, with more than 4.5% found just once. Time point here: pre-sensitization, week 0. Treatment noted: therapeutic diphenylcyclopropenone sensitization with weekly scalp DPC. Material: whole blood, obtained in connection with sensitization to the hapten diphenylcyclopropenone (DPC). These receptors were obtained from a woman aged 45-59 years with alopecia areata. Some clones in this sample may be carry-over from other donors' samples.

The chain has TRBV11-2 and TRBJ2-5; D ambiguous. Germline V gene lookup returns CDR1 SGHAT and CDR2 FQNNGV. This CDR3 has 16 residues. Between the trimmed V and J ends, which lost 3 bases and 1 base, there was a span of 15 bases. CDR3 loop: CASSFGRLMPQETQYF. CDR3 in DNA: TGTGCCAGCAGCTTCGGCCGTCTGATGCCCCAAGAGACCCAGTACTTC.

CDR3 nucleotide sequence: TGTGCCAGCTGCACCGTTGGCGGTCATCAGCCCCAGCATTTT. Encoded protein: CASCTVGGHQPQHF. The J gene is TRBJ1-5, the V gene TRBV27; unclear D gene. This CDR3 is built from 14 residues. Between the trimmed V and J ends, which lost 8 bases and 5 bases, there was a span of 16 bases. CDR1 MNHEY and CDR2 SMNVEV come from the germline V gene (reference sequence).

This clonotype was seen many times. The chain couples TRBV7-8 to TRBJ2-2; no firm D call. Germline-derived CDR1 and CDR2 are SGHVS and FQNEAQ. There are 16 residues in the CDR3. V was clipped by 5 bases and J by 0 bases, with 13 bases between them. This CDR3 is CASSPLAIANTGELFF. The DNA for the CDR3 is TGTGCCAGCAGCCCCCTCGCCATAGCGAACACCGGGGAGCTGTTTTTT.

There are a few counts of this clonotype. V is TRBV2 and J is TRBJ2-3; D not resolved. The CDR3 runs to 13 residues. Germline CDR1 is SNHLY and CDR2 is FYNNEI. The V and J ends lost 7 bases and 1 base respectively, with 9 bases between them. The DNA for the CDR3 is TGTGCCAGCACTCCAGAAGGCACAGATACGCAGTATTTT. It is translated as CASTPEGTDTQYF.

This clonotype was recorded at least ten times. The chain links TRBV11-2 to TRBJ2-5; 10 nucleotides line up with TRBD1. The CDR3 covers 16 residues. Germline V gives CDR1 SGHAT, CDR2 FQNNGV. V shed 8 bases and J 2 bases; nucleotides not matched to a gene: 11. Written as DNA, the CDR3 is TGTGCCAGCGGGAGACGACAGGGGGCGAATCAAGAGACCCAGTACTTC. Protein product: CASGRRQGANQETQYF. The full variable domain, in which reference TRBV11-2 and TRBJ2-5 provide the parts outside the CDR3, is EAGVAQSPRYKIIEKRQSVAFWCNPISGHATLYWYQQILGQGPKLLIQFQNNGVVDDSQLPKDRFSAERLKGVDSTLKIQPAKLEDSAVYLCASGRRQGANQETQYFGPGTRLLVL.

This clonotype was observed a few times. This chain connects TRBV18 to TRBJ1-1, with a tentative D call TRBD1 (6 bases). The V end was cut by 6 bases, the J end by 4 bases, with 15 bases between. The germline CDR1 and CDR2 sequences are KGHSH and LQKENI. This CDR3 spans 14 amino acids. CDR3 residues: CASSNREPGTEAFF. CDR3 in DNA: TGTGCCAGCTCGAACAGGGAGCCGGGCACTGAAGCTTTCTTT.

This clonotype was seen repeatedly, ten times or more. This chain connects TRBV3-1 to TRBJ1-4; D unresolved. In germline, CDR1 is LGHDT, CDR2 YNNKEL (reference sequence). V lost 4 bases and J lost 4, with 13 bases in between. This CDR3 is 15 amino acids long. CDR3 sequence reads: CASSLKGGVNEKLFF. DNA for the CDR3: TGTGCCAGCAGCCTCAAGGGAGGAGTTAATGAAAAACTGTTTTTT.

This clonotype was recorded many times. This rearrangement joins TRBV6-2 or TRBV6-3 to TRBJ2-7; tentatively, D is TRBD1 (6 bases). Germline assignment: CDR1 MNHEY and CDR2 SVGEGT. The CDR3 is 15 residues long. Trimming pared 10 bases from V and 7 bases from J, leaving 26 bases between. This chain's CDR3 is CATYRTGTFFGEQYF. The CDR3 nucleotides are TGTGCCACCTACAGAACCGGGACATTTTTTGGAGAGCAGTACTTC.

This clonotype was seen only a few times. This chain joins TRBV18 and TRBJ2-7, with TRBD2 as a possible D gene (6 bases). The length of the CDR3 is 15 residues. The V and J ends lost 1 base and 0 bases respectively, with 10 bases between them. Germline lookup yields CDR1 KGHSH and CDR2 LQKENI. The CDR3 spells CASSPQEGLSYEQYF. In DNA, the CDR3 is TGTGCCAGCTCACCACAGGAGGGACTCTCCTACGAGCAGTACTTC.

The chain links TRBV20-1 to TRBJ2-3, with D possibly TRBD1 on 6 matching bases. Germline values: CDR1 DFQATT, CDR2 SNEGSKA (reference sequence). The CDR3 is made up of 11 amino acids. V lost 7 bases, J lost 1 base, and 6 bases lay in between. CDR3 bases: TGCAGTGGACAGGGCACAGATACGCAGTATTTT. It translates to CSGQGTDTQYF.